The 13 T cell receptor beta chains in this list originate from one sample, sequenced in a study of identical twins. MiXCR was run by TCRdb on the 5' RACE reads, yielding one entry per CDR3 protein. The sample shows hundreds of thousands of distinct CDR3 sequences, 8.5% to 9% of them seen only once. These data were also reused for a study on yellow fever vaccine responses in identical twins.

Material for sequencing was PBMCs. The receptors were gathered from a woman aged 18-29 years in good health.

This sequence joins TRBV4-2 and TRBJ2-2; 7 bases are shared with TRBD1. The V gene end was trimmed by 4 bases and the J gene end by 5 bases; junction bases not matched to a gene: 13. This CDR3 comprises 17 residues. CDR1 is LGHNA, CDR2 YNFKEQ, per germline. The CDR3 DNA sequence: TGTGCCAGCAGCCTACTACCCGGGACAGCAAAGACCGGGGAGCTGTTTTTT. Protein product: CASSLLPGTAKTGELFF.

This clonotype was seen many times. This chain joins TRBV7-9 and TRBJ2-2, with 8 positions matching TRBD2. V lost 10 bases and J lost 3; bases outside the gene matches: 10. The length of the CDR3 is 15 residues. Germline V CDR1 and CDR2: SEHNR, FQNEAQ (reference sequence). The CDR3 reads CATLTSGTYTGELFF. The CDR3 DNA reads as TGTGCCACCCTTACTAGCGGTACCTACACCGGGGAGCTGTTTTTT.

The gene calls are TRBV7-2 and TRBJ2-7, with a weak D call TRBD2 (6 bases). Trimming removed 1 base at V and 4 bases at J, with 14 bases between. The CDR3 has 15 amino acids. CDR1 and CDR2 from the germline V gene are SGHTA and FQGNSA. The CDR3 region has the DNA TGTGCCAGCAGCTTAGTCGAGGGAGGTGTTTACGAGCAGTACTTC. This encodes CASSLVEGGVYEQYF.

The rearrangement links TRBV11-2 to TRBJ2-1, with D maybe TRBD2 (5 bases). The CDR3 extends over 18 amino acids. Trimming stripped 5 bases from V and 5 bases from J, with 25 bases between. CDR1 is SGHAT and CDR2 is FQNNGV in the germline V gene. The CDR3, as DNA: TGTGCCAGCAGCACCTACCGGCCGGCGCGTCGGGGTGACAATGAGCAGTTCTTC. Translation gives CASSTYRPARRGDNEQFF.

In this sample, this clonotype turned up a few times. CDR3 nucleotides: TGTGCCAGCAGCCAAGATCCCCCCCCCGGTGAGCAGTTCTTC. Translation: CASSQDPPPGEQFF. The chain has TRBV14 and TRBJ2-1; no firm D call. Looked up from germline, CDR1 is SGHDN and CDR2 is FVKESK. V was shortened by 0 bases and J by 9 bases, with 12 bases between the two germline ends. The CDR3 length is 14 residues.

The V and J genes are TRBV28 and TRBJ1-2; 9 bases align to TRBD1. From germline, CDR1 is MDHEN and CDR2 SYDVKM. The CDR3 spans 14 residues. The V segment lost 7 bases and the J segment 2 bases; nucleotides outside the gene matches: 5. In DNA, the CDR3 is TGTGCCAGCAACGTCGGGACAGGGAACTATGGCTACACCTTC. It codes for CASNVGTGNYGYTF.

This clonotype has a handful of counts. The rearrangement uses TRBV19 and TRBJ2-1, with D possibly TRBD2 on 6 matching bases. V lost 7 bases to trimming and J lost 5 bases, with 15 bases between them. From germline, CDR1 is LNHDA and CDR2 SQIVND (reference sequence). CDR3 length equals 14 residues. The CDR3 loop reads CASNRGLEHNEQFF. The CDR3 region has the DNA TGTGCCAGTAACCGGGGACTGGAACACAATGAGCAGTTCTTC.

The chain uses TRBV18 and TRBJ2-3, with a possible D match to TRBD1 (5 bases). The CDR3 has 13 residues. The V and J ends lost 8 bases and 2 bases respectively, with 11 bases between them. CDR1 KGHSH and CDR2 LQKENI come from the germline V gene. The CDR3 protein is CASTDSFTDTQYF. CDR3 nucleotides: TGTGCCAGCACCGACAGCTTCACAGATACGCAGTATTTT.

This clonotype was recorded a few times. CDR3 DNA sequence: TGTGCCAGCAGTGACGACGGTAGAAACACCATATATTTT. Translated: CASSDDGRNTIYF. This chain connects TRBV6-2 or TRBV6-3 to TRBJ1-3, with D unclear. The V and J ends lost 5 bases and 5 bases respectively, with 10 bases between them. CDR1 MNHEY and CDR2 SVGEGT come from the germline V gene. This CDR3 region has 13 residues.

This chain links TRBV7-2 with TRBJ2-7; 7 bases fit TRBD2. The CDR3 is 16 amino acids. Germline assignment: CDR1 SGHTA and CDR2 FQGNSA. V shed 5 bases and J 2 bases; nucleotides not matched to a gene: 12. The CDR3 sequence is CASSRPVGEGTYEQYF. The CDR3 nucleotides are TGTGCCAGCAGCAGGCCAGTAGGGGAGGGAACCTACGAGCAGTACTTC.

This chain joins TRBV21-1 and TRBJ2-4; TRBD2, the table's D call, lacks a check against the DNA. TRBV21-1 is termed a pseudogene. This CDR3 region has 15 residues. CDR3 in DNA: TGTGCCAGCAGCAACTGTAGTCTCCCCGCAAACATTCAGTACTTC. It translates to CASSNCSLPANIQYF.

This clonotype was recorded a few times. The CDR3 sequence: CASSESSSGQYYEQYF. Here the CDR3 DNA reads TGCGCCAGCAGTGAGTCAAGTTCTGGACAGTACTACGAGCAGTACTTC. V gene TRBV10-2 combines with J gene TRBJ2-7; a weak D match, TRBD1 (6 bases). There are 16 residues in the CDR3. Deletions cut 0 bases from V and 3 bases from J, with 15 bases between. The germline CDR1 and CDR2 sequences are WSHSY and SAAADI.

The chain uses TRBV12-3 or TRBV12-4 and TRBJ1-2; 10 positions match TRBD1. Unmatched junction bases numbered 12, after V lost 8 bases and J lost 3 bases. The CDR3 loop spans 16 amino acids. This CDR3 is CASVGRVGQGDYGYTF. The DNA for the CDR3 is TGTGCCAGCGTGGGAAGGGTAGGACAGGGGGACTATGGCTACACCTTC.